This T cell receptor (beta chain) was identified in a study of cytomegalovirus exposure and HLA in healthy donors. Study-wide points: The availability of immune exposure information extended only to CMV serostatus.

It was with 60 Vbeta and 13 Jbeta primers that the PCR ran. The method was immunoSEQ multiplex PCR; TCRdb's version includes in-frame clones alone and lacks a portion of them. The sample holds 150,000 to 200,000 clones, 81% seen once. Trimming took 0 bases from V and 1 from J, leaving 9 bases between them. The germline gives CDR1 LNHNV, CDR2 YYDKDF (reference sequence). This CDR3 has 15 residues. In regard to this clone: Its cognate antigen is unknown.

Sequencing was done on a sample of PBMCs. This TCR derives from a woman in her late teens or twenties in good health and CMV-seronegative. The chain has TRBV15 and TRBJ2-5; D might be TRBD2 (5 bases). CDR3: CATSRDRGSQETQYF. The CDR3, as DNA: TGTGCCACCAGCAGAGATCGGGGTAGCCAAGAGACCCAGTACTTC.